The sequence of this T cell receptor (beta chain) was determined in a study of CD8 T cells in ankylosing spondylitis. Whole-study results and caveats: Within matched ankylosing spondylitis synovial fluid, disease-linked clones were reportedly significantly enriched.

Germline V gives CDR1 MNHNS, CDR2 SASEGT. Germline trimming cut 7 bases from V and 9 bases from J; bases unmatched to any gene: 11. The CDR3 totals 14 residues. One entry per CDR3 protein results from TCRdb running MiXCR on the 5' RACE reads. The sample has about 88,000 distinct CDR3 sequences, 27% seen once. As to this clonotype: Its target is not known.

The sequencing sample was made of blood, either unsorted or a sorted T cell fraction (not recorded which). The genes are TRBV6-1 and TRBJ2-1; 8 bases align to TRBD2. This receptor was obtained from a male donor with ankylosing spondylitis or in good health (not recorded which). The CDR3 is CASTEGAGDGEQFF. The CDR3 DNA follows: TGTGCCAGCACCGAAGGAGCGGGAGACGGTGAGCAGTTCTTC.